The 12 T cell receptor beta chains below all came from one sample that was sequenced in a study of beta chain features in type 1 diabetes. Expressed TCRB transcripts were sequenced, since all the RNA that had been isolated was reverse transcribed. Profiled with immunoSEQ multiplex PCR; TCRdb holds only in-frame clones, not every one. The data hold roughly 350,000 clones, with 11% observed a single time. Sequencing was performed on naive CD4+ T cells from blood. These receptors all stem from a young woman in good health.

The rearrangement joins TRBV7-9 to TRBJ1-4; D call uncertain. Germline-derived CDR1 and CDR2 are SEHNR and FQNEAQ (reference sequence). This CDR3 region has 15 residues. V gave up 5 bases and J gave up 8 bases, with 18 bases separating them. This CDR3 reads CASSPNQDLGEKLFF. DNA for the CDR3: TGTGCCAGCAGCCCTAACCAAGACCTCGGGGAAAAACTGTTTTTT.

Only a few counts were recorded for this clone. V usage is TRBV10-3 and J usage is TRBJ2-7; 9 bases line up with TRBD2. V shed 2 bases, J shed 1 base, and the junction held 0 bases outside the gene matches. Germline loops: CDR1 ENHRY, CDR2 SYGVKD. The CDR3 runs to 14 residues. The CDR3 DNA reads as TGTGCCATCAGTGAGCTAGCGGGATCCTACGAGCAGTACTTC. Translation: CAISELAGSYEQYF.

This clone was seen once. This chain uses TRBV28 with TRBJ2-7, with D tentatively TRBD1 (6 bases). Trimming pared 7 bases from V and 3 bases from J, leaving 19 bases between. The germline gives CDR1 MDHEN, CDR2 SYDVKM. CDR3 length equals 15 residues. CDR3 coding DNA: TGTGCCAGCACCCTACGACAGGTAGGACTCTACGAGCAGTACTTC. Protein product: CASTLRQVGLYEQYF.

The CDR3 protein is CASSSGGSGSETQYF. CDR3 DNA: TGTGCCAGCAGCTCGGGGGGGAGCGGGAGTGAGACCCAGTACTTC. This chain links TRBV5-4 with TRBJ2-5; 8 positions agree with TRBD2. Trimming removed 3 bases from V and 5 bases from J; junction bases left unmatched: 9. CDR3 size: 15 residues. Germline V lookup: CDR1 SGHNT, CDR2 YYREEE (reference sequence).

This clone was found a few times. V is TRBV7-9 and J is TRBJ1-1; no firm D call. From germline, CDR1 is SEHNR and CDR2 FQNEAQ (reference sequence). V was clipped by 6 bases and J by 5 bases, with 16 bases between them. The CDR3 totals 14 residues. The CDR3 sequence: CASRSFGSGTEAFF. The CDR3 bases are TGTGCCAGCAGGTCCTTCGGGAGCGGGACTGAAGCTTTCTTT.

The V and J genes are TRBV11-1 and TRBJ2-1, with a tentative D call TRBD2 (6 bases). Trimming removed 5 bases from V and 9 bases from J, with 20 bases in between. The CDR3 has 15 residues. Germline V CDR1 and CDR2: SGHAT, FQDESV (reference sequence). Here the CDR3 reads CASSPRVREYGEQFF. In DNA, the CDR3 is TGTGCCAGCAGCCCCAGGGTCCGGGAGTACGGTGAGCAGTTCTTC.

The CDR3 sequence is CASSQVDRGRGNTIYF. The DNA for the CDR3 is TGCGCCAGCAGCCAAGTGGACAGGGGAAGAGGAAACACCATATATTTT. This rearrangement joins TRBV4-1 to TRBJ1-3, with TRBD1 identical over 9 bases. CDR3 size: 16 residues. Germline loops: CDR1 MGHRA, CDR2 YSYEKL. The V gene end was trimmed by 1 base and the J gene end by 4 bases; junction bases not matched to a gene: 5.

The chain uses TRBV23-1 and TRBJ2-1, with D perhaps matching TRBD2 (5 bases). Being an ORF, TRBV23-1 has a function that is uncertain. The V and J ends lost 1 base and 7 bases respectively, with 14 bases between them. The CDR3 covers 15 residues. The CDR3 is CASSQCEGVWNEQFF. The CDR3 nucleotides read TGCGCCAGCAGTCAATGCGAGGGAGTATGGAATGAGCAGTTCTTC.

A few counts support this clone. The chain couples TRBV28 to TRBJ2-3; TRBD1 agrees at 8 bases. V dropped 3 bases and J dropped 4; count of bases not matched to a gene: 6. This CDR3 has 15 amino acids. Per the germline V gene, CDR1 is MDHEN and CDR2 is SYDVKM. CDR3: CASSLDRADADTQYF. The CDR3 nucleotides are TGTGCCAGCAGTTTGGACAGGGCTGACGCAGATACGCAGTATTTT. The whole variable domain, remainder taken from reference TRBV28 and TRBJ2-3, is DVKVTQSSRYLVKRTGEKVFLECVQDMDHENMFWYRQDPGLGLRLIYFSYDVKMKEKGDIPEGYSVSREKKERFSLILESASTNQTSMYLCASSLDRADADTQYFGPGTRLTVL.

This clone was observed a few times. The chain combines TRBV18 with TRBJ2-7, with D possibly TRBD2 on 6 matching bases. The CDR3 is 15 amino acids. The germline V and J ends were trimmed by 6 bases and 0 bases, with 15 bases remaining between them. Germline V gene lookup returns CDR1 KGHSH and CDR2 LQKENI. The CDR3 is CASSPTGLSSYEQYF. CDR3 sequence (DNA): TGTGCCAGCTCGCCTACGGGACTGAGCTCCTACGAGCAGTACTTC.

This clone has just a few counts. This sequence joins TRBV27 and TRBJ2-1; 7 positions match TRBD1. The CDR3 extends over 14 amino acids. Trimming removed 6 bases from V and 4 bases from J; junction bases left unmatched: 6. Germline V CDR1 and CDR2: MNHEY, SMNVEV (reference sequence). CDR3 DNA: TGTGCCAGCAGGCCACAGGACAGGTACAATGAGCAGTTCTTC. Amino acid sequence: CASRPQDRYNEQFF.

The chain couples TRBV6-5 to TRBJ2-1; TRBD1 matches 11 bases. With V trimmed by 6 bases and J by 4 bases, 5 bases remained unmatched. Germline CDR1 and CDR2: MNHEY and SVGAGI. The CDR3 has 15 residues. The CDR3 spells CASSSDRGPYNEQFF. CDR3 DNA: TGTGCCAGCAGCTCGGACAGGGGGCCATACAATGAGCAGTTCTTC.